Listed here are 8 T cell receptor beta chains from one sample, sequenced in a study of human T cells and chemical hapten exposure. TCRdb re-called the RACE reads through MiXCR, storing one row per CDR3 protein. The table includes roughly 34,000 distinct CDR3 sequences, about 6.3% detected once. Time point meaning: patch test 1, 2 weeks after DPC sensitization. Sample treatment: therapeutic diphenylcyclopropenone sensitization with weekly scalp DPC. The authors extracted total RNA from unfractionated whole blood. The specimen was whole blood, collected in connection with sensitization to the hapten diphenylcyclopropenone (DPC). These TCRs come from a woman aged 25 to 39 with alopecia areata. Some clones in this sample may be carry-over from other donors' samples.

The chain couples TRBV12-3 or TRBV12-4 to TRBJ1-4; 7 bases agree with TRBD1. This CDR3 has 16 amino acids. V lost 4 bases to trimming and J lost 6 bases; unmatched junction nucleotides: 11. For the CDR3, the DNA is TGTGCCAGCAGTTACAGGCGACAGGGAGGGCATGAAAAACTGTTTTTT. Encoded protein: CASSYRRQGGHEKLFF.

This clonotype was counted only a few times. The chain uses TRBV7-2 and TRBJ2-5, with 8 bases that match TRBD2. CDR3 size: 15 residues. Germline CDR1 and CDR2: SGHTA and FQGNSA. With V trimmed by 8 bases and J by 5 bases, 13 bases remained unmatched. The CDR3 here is CASGGGRENVETQYF. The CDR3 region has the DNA TGTGCCAGCGGCGGGGGGCGTGAGAATGTGGAGACCCAGTACTTC.

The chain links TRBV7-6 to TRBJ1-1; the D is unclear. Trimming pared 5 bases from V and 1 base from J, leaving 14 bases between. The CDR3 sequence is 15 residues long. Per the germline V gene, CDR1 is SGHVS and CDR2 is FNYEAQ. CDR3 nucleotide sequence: TGTGCCAGCAGCCGCACTAGAGGTGAGAACACTGAAGCTTTCTTT. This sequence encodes CASSRTRGENTEAFF.

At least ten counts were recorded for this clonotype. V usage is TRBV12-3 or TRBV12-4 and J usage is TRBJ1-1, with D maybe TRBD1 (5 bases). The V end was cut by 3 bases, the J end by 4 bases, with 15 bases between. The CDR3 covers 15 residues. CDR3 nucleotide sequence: TGTGCCAGCAGTTTTGCCCCCCCGCAGGGCACTGAAGCTTTCTTT. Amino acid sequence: CASSFAPPQGTEAFF.

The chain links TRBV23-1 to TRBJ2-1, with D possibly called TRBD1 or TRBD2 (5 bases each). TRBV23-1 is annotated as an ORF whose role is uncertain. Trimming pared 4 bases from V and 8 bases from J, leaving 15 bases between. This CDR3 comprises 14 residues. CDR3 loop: CASSREHRGDEQFF. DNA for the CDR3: TGCGCCAGCAGTCGAGAACACCGAGGGGATGAGCAGTTCTTC.

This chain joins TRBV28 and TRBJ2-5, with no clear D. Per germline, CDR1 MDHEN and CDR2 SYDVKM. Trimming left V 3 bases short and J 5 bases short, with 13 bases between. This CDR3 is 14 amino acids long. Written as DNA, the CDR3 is TGTGCCAGCAGTTTGACCCTGCCCGGGGAGACCCAGTACTTC. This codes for CASSLTLPGETQYF.

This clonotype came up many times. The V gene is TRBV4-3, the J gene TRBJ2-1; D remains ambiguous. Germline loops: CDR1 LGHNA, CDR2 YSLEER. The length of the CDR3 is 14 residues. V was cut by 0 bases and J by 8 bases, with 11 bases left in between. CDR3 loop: CASSQEPGSYEQFF. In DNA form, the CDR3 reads TGCGCCAGCAGCCAAGAACCTGGCAGCTATGAGCAGTTCTTC.

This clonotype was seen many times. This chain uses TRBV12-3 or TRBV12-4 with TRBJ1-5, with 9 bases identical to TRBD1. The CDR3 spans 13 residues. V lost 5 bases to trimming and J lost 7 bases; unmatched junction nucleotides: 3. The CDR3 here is CASSLGQGQPQHF. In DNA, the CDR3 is TGTGCCAGCAGTCTCGGACAGGGGCAGCCCCAGCATTTT.